Below, 30 T cell receptor beta chains from the same sample are listed, as sequenced in a study of CD8 T cells in ankylosing spondylitis. A single record per CDR3 protein comes from TCRdb applying MiXCR to the 5' RACE reads. The sample holds about 140,000 distinct CDR3 sequences, 6% to 8.5% seen once. Sequenced material: blood, either unsorted or a sorted T cell fraction (not recorded which). These receptors were collected from a female donor with ankylosing spondylitis or in good health (not recorded which).

In this sample, this clonotype turned up many times. The V call is TRBV27, the J call TRBJ2-1, with 7 bases identical to TRBD1. This CDR3 contains 14 residues. Germline loops: CDR1 MNHEY, CDR2 SMNVEV (reference sequence). J lost 5 bases, V lost 1 base, and 2 bases had no gene match. The chain's CDR3 is CASSLFQGDNEQFF. The CDR3 nucleotides are TGTGCCAGCAGTTTATTTCAGGGGGACAATGAGCAGTTCTTC.

At least ten counts were recorded for this clonotype. This CDR3 reads CASSPGTQQETQYF. For the CDR3, the DNA is TGTGCCAGCTCACCAGGGACACAACAAGAGACCCAGTACTTC. The rearrangement uses TRBV18 and TRBJ2-5, with a tentative D call TRBD1 (6 bases). CDR1 and CDR2 from the germline V gene are KGHSH and LQKENI. The ends were cut back, 2 bases at V and 2 bases at J, with 9 bases in the middle. This CDR3 is 14 amino acids long.

This chain uses TRBV6-1 with TRBJ1-2; D call uncertain. Germline-derived CDR1 and CDR2 are MNHNS and SASEGT. There are 14 residues in the CDR3. The ends were cut back, 0 bases at V and 8 bases at J, with 13 bases in the middle. CDR3 residues: CASSEARVVGGYTF. In DNA, the CDR3 is TGTGCCAGCAGTGAAGCGAGGGTGGTCGGCGGCTACACCTTC.

This clonotype appeared many times. In DNA form, the CDR3 reads TGCGCCAGCAGGGCGGACGAATACTATGGCTACACCTTC. It encodes CASRADEYYGYTF. This chain connects TRBV5-1 to TRBJ1-2; no clear D gene. CDR1 and CDR2 from the germline V gene are SGHRS and YFSETQ. Trimming took off 5 bases at V and 3 bases at J, with 11 bases between the two ends. This CDR3 is built from 13 residues.

The table lists this clonotype with many counts. The V and J genes are TRBV29-1 and TRBJ1-3; D might be TRBD1 (6 bases). This CDR3 contains 14 residues. The germline V gene encodes CDR1 SQVTM and CDR2 ANQGSEA. With 7 bases removed from V and 0 bases from J, the gap between germline ends came to 13 bases. CDR3 in DNA: TGCAGCGCCTTGGGACATCTCTCTGGAAACACCATATATTTT. Its translation: CSALGHLSGNTIYF.

A word on this clonotype: The junction differs from germline at one of its ends, possibly a read error. The V gene is TRBV4-1, the J gene TRBJ2-3; perhaps TRBD2 as D (6 bases). In germline, CDR1 is MGHRA, CDR2 YSYEKL. The CDR3 is 16 amino acids. For the CDR3, the DNA is TGTGCCATGGGCCCCGGCCTCGCGGGGTCACTTGATACGCAGTATTTT. Translation: CAMGPGLAGSLDTQYF.

There are a few counts of this clonotype. The chain recombines TRBV4-2 with TRBJ1-6; 7 bases map to TRBD1. V gave up 2 bases and J gave up 7 bases; unmatched junction bases: 17. CDR1 and CDR2 from the germline V gene are LGHNA and YNFKEQ. This CDR3 has 19 amino acids. The chain's CDR3 is CASSQNQPDRADGNSPLHF. The CDR3 nucleotides are TGTGCCAGCAGCCAAAATCAACCCGACAGGGCAGATGGAAATTCACCCCTCCACTTT.

This clonotype has at least ten counts. The genes are TRBV24-1 and TRBJ2-2; D assignment may be TRBD1 or TRBD2 (5 bases each). With 5 bases removed from V and 4 bases from J, the gap between germline ends came to 16 bases. The CDR3 consists of 16 residues. Germline assignment: CDR1 KGHDR and CDR2 SFDVKD. The CDR3, as DNA: TGTGCCACCAGTGTCACGGGGCCTCGAATCACCGGGGAGCTGTTTTTT. It is translated as CATSVTGPRITGELFF.

The V and J genes are TRBV4-1 and TRBJ2-6; no definite D call. This CDR3 contains 18 residues. Germline V CDR1 and CDR2: MGHRA, YSYEKL. V lost 2 bases and J lost 2, with 16 bases in between. CDR3 amino acids: CASSQTLGRKAGANVLTF. CDR3 in DNA: TGCGCCAGCAGCCAAACACTCGGAAGAAAGGCTGGGGCCAACGTCCTGACTTTC.

This clonotype was found many times. The chain couples TRBV6-1 to TRBJ1-4; 7 bases are shared with TRBD1. This CDR3 spans 15 amino acids. Per the germline V gene, CDR1 is MNHNS and CDR2 is SASEGT. Unmatched junction bases numbered 3, after V lost 5 bases and J lost 0 bases. CDR3 amino acids: CASSTTGATNEKLFF. For the CDR3, the DNA is TGTGCCAGCAGTACCACAGGGGCAACTAATGAAAAACTGTTTTTT.

The sample holds many counts of this clonotype. The V gene is TRBV5-6, the J gene TRBJ2-7; no definite D call. V was clipped by 0 bases and J by 3 bases, with 4 bases between them. Germline CDR1 and CDR2: SGHDT and YYEEEE. The CDR3 is 12 amino acids. This CDR3 reads CASSLGNYEQYF. CDR3 nucleotide sequence: TGTGCCAGCAGCTTGGGGAACTACGAGCAGTACTTC. Using reference TRBV5-6 and TRBJ2-7 for the parts outside the CDR3, the full variable domain is DAGVTQSPTHLIKTRGQQVTLRCSPKSGHDTVSWYQQALGQGPQFIFQYYEEEERQRGNFPDRFSGHQFPNYSSELNVNALLLGDSALYLCASSLGNYEQYFGPGTRLTVT.

The DNA of the CDR3 is TGTGCCAGCAGCAGTAGAGGTCCGGTAGGGACAGGGGGCTACAATGAGCAGTTCTTC. It codes for CASSSRGPVGTGGYNEQFF. The genes are TRBV21-1 and TRBJ2-1; TRBD1, the table's D call, was not compared with the DNA. TRBV21-1 is reported as a pseudogene. This CDR3 spans 19 amino acids.

This clonotype was detected ten times or more. This chain links TRBV5-1 with TRBJ2-1; the D is unclear. The germline CDR1 and CDR2 sequences are SGHRS and YFSETQ. The V end lost 1 base, the J end lost 1 base, and 9 bases lay between the germline ends. The CDR3 loop spans 15 amino acids. CDR3: CASSLLGLSYNEQFF. The CDR3 coding sequence is TGCGCCAGCAGCTTGCTAGGGTTGTCCTACAATGAGCAGTTCTTC.

This clonotype has ten or more counts. The rearrangement links TRBV25-1 to TRBJ1-1, with 9 bases lining up with TRBD1. The CDR3 is made up of 13 amino acids. Germline CDR1 and CDR2: MGHDK and SYGVNS. V shed 5 bases and J 8 bases; nucleotides not matched to a gene: 6. CDR3 nucleotides: TGTGCCAGCAGTCCGGGACAGGGACGAGAAGCTTTCTTT. This translates into CASSPGQGREAFF.

This clonotype came up many times. The genes are TRBV7-3 and TRBJ2-2, with D unclear. The CDR3 consists of 12 residues. Germline V CDR1 and CDR2: SGHTA, FQGTGA. Trimming cost V 6 bases and J 6 bases, with 8 bases left between them. CDR3 nucleotide sequence: TGTGCCAGCAGAAGGGCGGCCGGGGAGCTGTTTTTT. Residues: CASRRAAGELFF.

This clonotype was counted ten times or more. The chain recombines TRBV6-5 with TRBJ2-7; possible D gene TRBD2, 6 bases. V gave up 4 bases and J gave up 0 bases, with 22 bases separating them. Looked up from germline, CDR1 is MNHEY and CDR2 is SVGAGI. The CDR3 extends over 18 amino acids. The CDR3 bases are TGTGCCAGCAGTTTGCACGGGACTTCAGGGTGGGCCTCCTACGAGCAGTACTTC. This encodes CASSLHGTSGWASYEQYF.

This clonotype was seen ten or more times. The CDR3 sequence is CASKAMNTGELFF. The CDR3 nucleotides read TGTGCCAGCAAGGCAATGAACACCGGGGAGCTGTTTTTT. V usage is TRBV2 and J usage is TRBJ2-2; D not resolved. Germline V gene sequence: CDR1 SNHLY, CDR2 FYNNEI. The CDR3 consists of 13 residues. The V and J ends lost 7 bases and 1 base respectively, with 7 bases between them.

The V call is TRBV11-1, the J call TRBJ1-2; 7 bases agree with TRBD1. The V segment lost 2 bases and the J segment 10 bases; nucleotides outside the gene matches: 22. The CDR3 has 18 amino acids. Germline V gene lookup returns CDR1 SGHAT and CDR2 FQDESV (reference sequence). The CDR3: CASSLQSGTETILWAYTF. The CDR3 nucleotides read TGTGCCAGCAGCTTACAATCCGGGACAGAAACCATCCTATGGGCCTACACCTTC. Combining the CDR3 with reference TRBV11-1 and TRBJ1-2 gives the whole variable domain EAEVAQSPRYKITEKSQAVAFWCDPISGHATLYWYRQILGQGPELLVQFQDESVVDDSQLPKDRFSAERLKGVDSTLKIQPAELGDSAMYLCASSLQSGTETILWAYTFGSGTRLTVV.

There are a few counts of this clonotype. The V gene is TRBV30, the J gene TRBJ1-5, with TRBD1 matching 8 bases. Germline V lookup: CDR1 GTSNPN, CDR2 SVGIG (reference sequence). This CDR3 contains 13 residues. Trimming cost V 1 base and J 7 bases; bases outside gene matches: 3. As DNA, the CDR3 is TGTGCCTGGAGTGGGACAGGGTGGCAGCCCCAGCATTTT. Amino acid sequence: CAWSGTGWQPQHF.

This clonotype was seen many times. The genes are TRBV20-1 and TRBJ2-5; the match to TRBD2 covers 12 bases. This CDR3 is built from 15 residues. CDR1 and CDR2 (germline): DFQATT, SNEGSKA (reference sequence). With 4 bases clipped from V and 1 base from J, the junction kept 4 bases outside the gene matches. The CDR3 DNA reads TGCAGTGCTATTGGACTAGCGGGACGCCAAGAGACCCAGTACTTC. Residues: CSAIGLAGRQETQYF.

This clonotype was detected ten times or more. V is TRBV4-2 and J is TRBJ2-3, with D perhaps matching TRBD2 (6 bases). V was cut by 2 bases and J by 2 bases, with 17 bases left in between. This CDR3 contains 17 residues. Per the germline V gene, CDR1 is LGHNA and CDR2 is YNFKEQ. Written as DNA, the CDR3 is TGTGCCAGCAGCCAAAACACCCTGCGGGGAGACACAGATACGCAGTATTTT. Translated: CASSQNTLRGDTDTQYF.

The DNA for the CDR3 is TGTGCCAGCAGCTTAGCGGCGAGTCCAGATCTCTATGGCTACACCTTC. Translating it yields CASSLAASPDLYGYTF. This rearrangement joins TRBV7-2 to TRBJ1-2, with unresolved D. CDR3 size: 16 residues. Germline lookup yields CDR1 SGHTA and CDR2 FQGNSA. V lost 0 bases and J lost 4, with 15 bases in between. The full variable domain, in which reference TRBV7-2 and TRBJ1-2 provide the parts outside the CDR3, is GAGVSQSPSNKVTEKGKDVELRCDPISGHTALYWYRQSLGQGLEFLIYFQGNSAPDKSGLPSDRFSAERTGGSVSTLTIQRTQQEDSAVYLCASSLAASPDLYGYTFGSGTRLTVV.

With respect to this clonotype: A read error is possible here, since a much larger clone lies one base away. This chain links TRBV7-2 with TRBJ2-7, with 11 bases identical to TRBD2. The CDR3 contains 15 residues. V dropped 5 bases and J dropped 4; count of bases not matched to a gene: 7. Germline assignment: CDR1 SGHTA and CDR2 FQGNSA. CDR3 nucleotides: TGTGCCAGCAGCGCGACTAGCGGGGTTCGATACGAGCAGTACTTC. This translates into CASSATSGVRYEQYF. The full variable domain, its missing parts supplied by reference TRBV7-2 and TRBJ2-7, is GAGVSQSPSNKVTEKGKDVELRCDPISGHTALYWYRQSLGQGLEFLIYFQGNSAPDKSGLPSDRFSAERTGGSVSTLTIQRTQQEDSAVYLCASSATSGVRYEQYFGPGTRLTVT.

Ten or more counts support this clonotype. This chain joins TRBV5-1 and TRBJ2-5; 11 bases are shared with TRBD2. The junction had 4 bases not matched to a gene; V was cut back by 0 bases and J by 3 bases. The CDR3 has 16 amino acids. The germline gives CDR1 SGHRS, CDR2 YFSETQ. The CDR3 DNA follows: TGCGCCAGCAGCTTGGAAGTGGGACTAGCGGAAGAGACCCAGTACTTC. Its protein product is CASSLEVGLAEETQYF.

In its sample, this clonotype was seen many times. The chain has TRBV20-1 and TRBJ2-7; the match to TRBD2 covers 14 bases. The trim removed 6 bases at V and 2 bases at J, leaving 6 bases unmatched. The CDR3 sequence is 15 residues long. Germline assignment: CDR1 DFQATT and CDR2 SNEGSKA (reference sequence). The CDR3 here is CSAKPTSGGAYEQYF. The CDR3 DNA reads as TGCAGTGCCAAACCGACTAGCGGGGGGGCCTACGAGCAGTACTTC.

This clonotype came up many times. J is TRBJ2-5 and V is TRBV27; 7 bases match TRBD1. Looked up from germline, CDR1 is MNHEY and CDR2 is SMNVEV (reference sequence). The J segment lost 5 bases and the V segment lost 10 bases, leaving 10 bases of the junction unmatched. The CDR3 runs to 13 residues. The CDR3 DNA sequence: TGTGCCATCGGGACAGAACCATGGGAGACCCAGTACTTC. This gives the protein CAIGTEPWETQYF.

This clonotype was counted many times. The V call is TRBV12-3 or TRBV12-4, the J call TRBJ1-4, with a tentative D call TRBD1 (6 bases). V was clipped by 10 bases and J by 7 bases, with 16 bases between them. This CDR3 comprises 13 residues. This chain's CDR3 is CATRRGAGEKLFF. The CDR3 nucleotides read TGTGCCACGCGGCGGGGGGCGGGTGAAAAACTGTTTTTT.

This clonotype was seen just once. This may arise from a read error, as a much more abundant clone is one base away. The chain uses TRBV6-2 or TRBV6-3 and TRBJ1-6; TRBD1 agrees at 8 bases. V was pared by 6 bases and J by 7 bases, with 8 bases of the junction left unmatched. The CDR3 has 15 residues. Germline CDR1 is MNHEY and CDR2 is SVGEGT. CDR3 coding DNA: TGTGCCAGCAGCCGTACCAGGACAGGGAATTCACCCCTCCACTTT. The encoded protein is CASSRTRTGNSPLHF.

This clonotype was counted ten times or more. The chain links TRBV5-1 to TRBJ1-1, with D possibly matching TRBD1 (5 bases). Germline V lookup: CDR1 SGHRS, CDR2 YFSETQ. Deletions cut 2 bases from V and 1 base from J, with 12 bases between. The CDR3 covers 15 residues. In nucleotides, the CDR3 is TGCGCCAGCAGCTTCGGACAAGCTTCGAACACTGAAGCTTTCTTT. Encoded protein: CASSFGQASNTEAFF.

This clonotype was seen ten or more times. This rearrangement joins TRBV12-3 or TRBV12-4 to TRBJ1-5; D gene unclear. V shed 5 bases and J shed 9 bases, with 17 bases lying between them. The CDR3 is 14 residues long. The DNA of the CDR3 is TGTGCCAGCAGTACCCAGGACGGCCGCGGGCCCCAGCATTTT. Protein sequence: CASSTQDGRGPQHF.